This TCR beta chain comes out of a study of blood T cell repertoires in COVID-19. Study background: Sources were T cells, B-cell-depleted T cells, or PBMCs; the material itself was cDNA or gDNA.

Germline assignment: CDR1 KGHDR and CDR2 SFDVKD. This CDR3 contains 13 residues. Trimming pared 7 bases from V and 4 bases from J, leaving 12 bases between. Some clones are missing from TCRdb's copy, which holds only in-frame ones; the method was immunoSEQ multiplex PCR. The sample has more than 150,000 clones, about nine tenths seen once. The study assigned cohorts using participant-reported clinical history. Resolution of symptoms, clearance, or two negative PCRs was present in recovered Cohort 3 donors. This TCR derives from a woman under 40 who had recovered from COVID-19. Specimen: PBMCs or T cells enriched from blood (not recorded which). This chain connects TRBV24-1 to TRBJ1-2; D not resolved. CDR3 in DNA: TGTGCCACCAGCCTTTGGGCGGGCTATGGCTACACCTTC. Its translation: CATSLWAGYGYTF.